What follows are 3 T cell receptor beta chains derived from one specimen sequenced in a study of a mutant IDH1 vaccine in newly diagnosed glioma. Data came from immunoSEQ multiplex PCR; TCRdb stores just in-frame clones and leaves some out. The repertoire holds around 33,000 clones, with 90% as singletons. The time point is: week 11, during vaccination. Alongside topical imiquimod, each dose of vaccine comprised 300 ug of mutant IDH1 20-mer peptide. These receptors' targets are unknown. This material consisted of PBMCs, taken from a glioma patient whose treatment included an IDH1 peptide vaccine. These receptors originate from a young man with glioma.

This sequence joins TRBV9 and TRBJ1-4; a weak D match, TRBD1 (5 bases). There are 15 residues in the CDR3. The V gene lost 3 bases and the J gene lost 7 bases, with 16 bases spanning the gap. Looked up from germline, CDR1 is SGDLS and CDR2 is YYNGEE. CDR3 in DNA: TGTGCCAGCAGCGCAGTAGCGGGGGGAGGTGAAAAACTGTTTTTT. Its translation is CASSAVAGGGEKLFF.

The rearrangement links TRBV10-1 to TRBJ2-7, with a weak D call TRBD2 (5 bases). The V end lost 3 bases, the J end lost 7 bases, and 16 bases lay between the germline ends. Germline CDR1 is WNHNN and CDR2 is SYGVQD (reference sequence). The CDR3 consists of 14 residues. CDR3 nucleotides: TGCGCCAGCAGTGACGCTAGCCGCTCTTGGGAGCAGTACTTC. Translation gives CASSDASRSWEQYF.

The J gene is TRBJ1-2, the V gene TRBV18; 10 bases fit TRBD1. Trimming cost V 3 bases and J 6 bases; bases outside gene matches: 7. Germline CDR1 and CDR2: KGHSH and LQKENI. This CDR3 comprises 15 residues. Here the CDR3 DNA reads TGTGCCAGCTCACCCCCTGGGACAGGGGTGCATGGCTACACCTTC. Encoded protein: CASSPPGTGVHGYTF.